What follows is one T cell receptor beta chain and its context. In the study's own analysis: Nucleated cell counts were estimated from reference gene primer amplification. Sequenced by immunoSEQ multiplex PCR; TCRdb stores in-frame clones only, minus some. V and J calls plus clone size are reproduced from that table; the DNA served to infer D and trimming. The repertoire includes under 200,000 clones, 80% of them detected once, and 3.4% sits in the top ten. Donors were grouped by their self-reported clinical history. Germline CDR1 is LGHDT and CDR2 is YNNKEL (reference sequence). The CDR3 length is 14 residues. Trimming took 6 bases from V and 7 from J; bases not matched to a gene: 5. The record originates from a study of blood T cell repertoires in COVID-19. Study in general: Specimens from acute and convalescent COVID-19 originated in the United States, Italy and Spain.

This chain links TRBV3-1 (or the pseudogene TRBV3-2) with TRBJ1-6; 8 nucleotides match TRBD1. This clonotype was obtained from a woman aged 60 to 75 who had recovered from COVID-19. The sample consisted of PBMCs or T cells enriched from blood (not recorded which). For the CDR3, the DNA is TGTGCCAGCAGACAGGACAGGGAGAATTCACCCCTCCACTTT. Translation: CASRQDRENSPLHF.